The next 22 T cell receptor beta chains were all read from a single sample in a study of CD8+ T cells in alopecia areata. Treatment defined: oral pan-JAK inhibitor, 5-10 mg twice daily. The authors extracted RNA and reverse transcribed it into cDNA as the sequencing template. Data came from immunoSEQ multiplex PCR; TCRdb stores just in-frame clones and leaves some out. The sample contains around 140,000 clones, around 87% of which appear only once. The sample consisted of CD8+ T cells sorted from blood, taken at week 4, from a patient treated with tofacitinib. The origin of the receptors is a human donor with alopecia areata.

V gene TRBV7-9 combines with J gene TRBJ1-1, with D unresolved. This CDR3 spans 12 amino acids. Germline CDR1 is SEHNR and CDR2 is FQNEAQ (reference sequence). Trimming left V 7 bases short and J 1 base short, with 7 bases between. This chain's CDR3 is CASTRGNTEAFF. The CDR3 DNA reads as TGTGCCAGCACCCGGGGGAACACTGAAGCTTTCTTT.

The chain links TRBV5-6 to TRBJ1-1; D is undetermined. V was trimmed by 4 bases and J by 3 bases, leaving 16 bases between them. Germline V gene data show CDR1 as SGHDT and CDR2 as YYEEEE. The CDR3 is 15 amino acids. This CDR3 is CASSPSPGSDTEAFF. CDR3 bases: TGTGCCAGCAGCCCATCCCCGGGTAGTGACACTGAAGCTTTCTTT.

This rearrangement joins TRBV6-1 to TRBJ1-6; D is unresolved. Germline loops: CDR1 MNHNS, CDR2 SASEGT. V gave up 3 bases and J gave up 7 bases, with 7 bases separating them. The CDR3 is made up of 13 amino acids. CDR3: CASSEGGNSPLHF. The CDR3 coding sequence is TGTGCCAGCAGTGAGGGAGGGAATTCACCCCTCCACTTT.

This clone showed up just once. The rearrangement uses TRBV30 and TRBJ2-7, with 7 bases fitting TRBD2. Germline V gene lookup returns CDR1 GTSNPN and CDR2 SVGIG (reference sequence). This CDR3 has 13 residues. The J segment lost 3 bases and the V segment lost 1 base, leaving 3 bases of the junction unmatched. The CDR3 spells CAWSAGTNYEQYF. The CDR3 nucleotides are TGTGCCTGGAGTGCCGGGACTAACTACGAGCAGTACTTC.

This chain connects TRBV25-1 to TRBJ2-7, with D possibly being TRBD1 (6 bases). The length of the CDR3 is 15 residues. The germline gives CDR1 MGHDK, CDR2 SYGVNS. The V end was cut by 3 bases, the J end by 1 base, with 13 bases between. The CDR3 nucleotides read TGTGCCAGCAGTGACCCCGGACAGCGATCCTACGAGCAGTACTTC. Amino acids: CASSDPGQRSYEQYF.

The chain uses TRBV28 and TRBJ2-1, with D uncertain. Trimming stripped 3 bases from V and 3 bases from J, with 3 bases between. Per germline, CDR1 MDHEN and CDR2 SYDVKM. The CDR3 runs 12 residues. CDR3 region: CASSFVYNEQFF. As DNA, the CDR3 is TGTGCCAGCAGTTTCGTCTACAATGAGCAGTTCTTC.

This clone has a handful of counts. CDR3 in amino acids: CASEVINSYNEQFF. CDR3 nucleotides: TGTGCCAGCGAGGTAATCAACTCCTACAATGAGCAGTTCTTC. V gene TRBV5-6 combines with J gene TRBJ2-1; no reliable D call. Per germline, CDR1 SGHDT and CDR2 YYEEEE. Trimming left V 7 bases short and J 0 bases short, with 11 bases between. This CDR3 is 14 amino acids long.

The V gene is TRBV6-1, the J gene TRBJ2-7; 7 nucleotides align to TRBD1. V dropped 6 bases and J dropped 3; count of bases not matched to a gene: 11. The CDR3 consists of 15 residues. Germline assignment: CDR1 MNHNS and CDR2 SASEGT. Here the CDR3 reads CASRDHPTGSYEQYF. As DNA, the CDR3 is TGTGCCAGCAGAGACCATCCGACAGGGAGCTACGAGCAGTACTTC.

This clone occurred a few times. V and J are TRBV5-4 and TRBJ2-6; possible D gene TRBD2, 5 bases. Germline V gene data show CDR1 as SGHNT and CDR2 as YYREEE (reference sequence). This CDR3 region has 13 residues. The ends were cut back, 7 bases at V and 3 bases at J, with 8 bases in the middle. The CDR3 sequence: CASPGDGANVLTF. The CDR3 DNA reads as TGTGCCAGCCCCGGGGATGGGGCCAACGTCCTGACTTTC.

The chain employs TRBV29-1 and TRBJ2-7; 9 nucleotides line up with TRBD1. The J segment lost 0 bases and the V segment lost 7 bases, leaving 4 bases of the junction unmatched. CDR1 and CDR2 (germline): SQVTM, ANQGSEA. The CDR3 consists of 13 residues. The CDR3 is CSGTGESSYEQYF. The DNA of the CDR3 is TGCAGCGGGACAGGGGAGAGCTCCTACGAGCAGTACTTC.

The rearrangement links TRBV28 to TRBJ2-4; D not resolved. Trimming took off 2 bases at V and 7 bases at J, with 15 bases between the two ends. The CDR3 is made up of 15 amino acids. CDR1 MDHEN and CDR2 SYDVKM come from the germline V gene. The CDR3 protein is CASSLRIQPGNIQYF. CDR3 nucleotides: TGTGCCAGCAGTTTAAGAATCCAGCCTGGGAACATTCAGTACTTC.

This rearrangement joins TRBV5-4 to TRBJ2-1; D unclear. V lost 2 bases and J lost 4, with 7 bases in between. CDR3 length: 13 residues. Per the germline V gene, CDR1 is SGHNT and CDR2 is YYREEE (reference sequence). DNA for the CDR3: TGTGCCAGCAGCTTTGACACTTACAATGAGCAGTTCTTC. Amino acids: CASSFDTYNEQFF.

This clone was detected once. V usage is TRBV9 and J usage is TRBJ2-7, with a tentative D call TRBD2 (5 bases). The CDR3 runs to 14 residues. Germline V CDR1 and CDR2: SGDLS, YYNGEE. V shed 4 bases and J shed 7 bases, with 18 bases lying between them. The CDR3 sequence: CASSSGGLPGEQYF. CDR3 DNA sequence: TGTGCCAGCAGCTCAGGCGGCCTCCCGGGGGAGCAGTACTTC.

This chain uses TRBV27 with TRBJ2-3; D not certain. This CDR3 contains 13 residues. Germline CDR1 MNHEY, CDR2 SMNVEV (reference sequence). The germline V and J ends were trimmed by 4 bases and 6 bases, with 11 bases remaining between them. The CDR3 sequence is CASSSGTKDTQYF. The CDR3 DNA reads as TGTGCCAGCAGTTCTGGCACCAAGGATACGCAGTATTTT.

The chain couples TRBV5-1 to TRBJ1-1; TRBD1 might be the D (5 bases). Germline CDR1 SGHRS, CDR2 YFSETQ. Trimming took off 5 bases at V and 1 base at J, with 12 bases between the two ends. This CDR3 region has 14 residues. CDR3 sequence: CASSLRGGNTEAFF. Written as DNA, the CDR3 is TGCGCCAGCAGTCTCCGCGGGGGGAACACTGAAGCTTTCTTT.

The CDR3 spells CASSPGAGANVLTF. The CDR3 DNA reads TGTGCCAGCAGTCCAGGGGCTGGGGCCAACGTCCTGACTTTC. This chain joins TRBV27 and TRBJ2-6, with a possible D match to TRBD1 (6 bases). The length of the CDR3 is 14 residues. Trimming cost V 5 bases and J 2 bases, with 7 bases left between them. Germline-derived CDR1 and CDR2 are MNHEY and SMNVEV (reference sequence).

Written as DNA, the CDR3 is TGTGCCAGCAGTGACTCGGACGGAAATGAGCAGTTCTTC. Encoded protein: CASSDSDGNEQFF. This rearrangement joins TRBV6-4 to TRBJ2-1; D uncertain. The V and J ends lost 0 bases and 7 bases respectively, with 7 bases between them. The CDR3 runs to 13 residues. CDR1 is MRHNA and CDR2 is SNTAGT in the germline V gene.

The gene calls are TRBV4-2 and TRBJ1-2; TRBD1 is a possible D gene (5 bases). V gave up 0 bases and J gave up 8 bases, with 16 bases separating them. Germline V CDR1 and CDR2: LGHNA, YNFKEQ. The CDR3 is 15 amino acids. CDR3 DNA: TGTGCCAGCAGCCAAGATTCGAGAGGGGTTGGCGGCTACACCTTC. Amino acid sequence: CASSQDSRGVGGYTF.

The V call is TRBV29-1, the J call TRBJ2-1; TRBD2 matches 7 bases. The CDR3 is 12 amino acids. From germline, CDR1 is SQVTM and CDR2 ANQGSEA. The V segment lost 7 bases and the J segment 9 bases; nucleotides outside the gene matches: 9. The CDR3 reads CSAQGGEGEQFF. The CDR3 nucleotides are TGCAGCGCTCAGGGAGGGGAAGGTGAGCAGTTCTTC.

The chain is built from TRBV7-6 and TRBJ2-3; 9 nucleotides agree with TRBD2. Germline CDR1 reads SGHVS; CDR2 reads FNYEAQ. This CDR3 is built from 16 residues. The ends lost 5 bases at V and 7 bases at J; junction bases unmatched: 13. CDR3 bases: TGTGCCAGCAGCCCTAGGTGGCGGGAGGGGAGTCATACGCAGTATTTT. It specifies CASSPRWREGSHTQYF.

The rearrangement joins TRBV4-1 to TRBJ1-1; D unresolved. V was shortened by 1 base and J by 1 base, with 4 bases between the two germline ends. This CDR3 has 13 residues. Per germline, CDR1 MGHRA and CDR2 YSYEKL. CDR3 in DNA: TGCGCCAGCAGCCAAGGCGCGAACACTGAAGCTTTCTTT. It encodes CASSQGANTEAFF.

This clone was observed once. Within the sample, other DNA sequences also encode this same CDR3. This rearrangement joins TRBV7-8 to TRBJ2-1, with 9 bases fitting TRBD2. The CDR3 consists of 14 residues. Trimming took 3 bases from V and 4 from J; bases not matched to a gene: 1. Germline CDR1 SGHVS, CDR2 FQNEAQ. The CDR3 nucleotides are TGTGCCAGCAGCTTTAGCGGGGGTTACAATGAGCAGTTCTTC. Translation gives CASSFSGGYNEQFF.